The clone carrying this T cell receptor (beta chain) was found a few times. Its antigen is unknown. The germline V and J ends were trimmed by 3 bases and 5 bases, with 8 bases remaining between them. CDR3 length: 13 amino acids. This specimen comes from a study of T cells in Graves' hyperthyroidism and ophthalmopathy. PBMCs were derived from more than 8 ml fresh peripheral blood. Amplification of TCR beta CDR3 regions was performed using RNA transcripts as template. The TCR CDR3 first-round RT-PCR relied on the HTBI primer set. MiXCR, applied by TCRdb to the multiplex PCR reads, yields one record per CDR3 protein. The profile shows about 700,000 distinct CDR3 sequences, around 13% of them singletons. Findings and limits, study-wide: Also found in blood were most expanded thyroid clonotypes above 0.001.

The origin of this receptor is a woman aged 18-29 years with Graves' hyperthyroidism. The chain recombines TRBV12-3 or TRBV12-4 with TRBJ2-1; D is ambiguous. The sequencing sample was made of blood. This CDR3 is CASSFLRNNEQFF. The DNA for the CDR3 is TGTGCCAGCAGTTTTCTTAGGAACAATGAGCAGTTCTTC.